This T cell receptor (beta chain) was observed in a study of blood T cell repertoires in COVID-19 (dated by TCRdb to the early 2020s). Turning to the overall study: Samples covering the acute and convalescent phases of COVID-19 were provided by collaborators in the United States, Italy and Spain. A de-identified subject ID, COVID-19 status, age in years and sex were almost always included in the sample metadata. Where available, HLA class I and class II types were taken from metadata supplied by the sample provider and were not determined by assay-based typing. Samples were obtained from the ongoing ImmuneRACE study (first 160 participants) and from about 1,300 subjects provided by 6 global collaborators. A freely available public database, intended as a resource for researchers studying the immune response to SARS-CoV-2, is where the repertoires were released. The prospective study material was composed of cDNA or gDNA derived from T cells, B-cell-depleted T cells, or PBMCs. The dataset comprised deeply sampled blood TCRbeta repertoires from subjects exposed to, actively infected with, or recovered from COVID-19.

Details on this clone: What antigen it recognizes has not been identified. Base qualities are not at hand, and no much larger clone is one base apart.

Study-wide conclusions, independent of this receptor: Clinical and demographic metadata were provided uncurated, with the amount varying by source and participant.

TCRbeta CDR3 regions were amplified from genomic DNA using the immunoSEQ Assay, a bias-controlled multiplex PCR. The authors' analysis ran thus. The number of nucleated cells in each sample was estimated from the amplification of reference gene primers within the assay. To quantify the absolute abundance of each unique TCRbeta CDR3 rearrangement, sequence reads were collapsed and filtered. For each sample, productive Simpson clonality was calculated as the square root of Simpson's diversity index across productive rearrangements. Sourced from immuneACCESS, this table was stored by TCRdb with only in-frame sequences that have V and J called. A share of the clones is absent; for the studies checked, an unresolved V gene accounts for under half, and the remainder has no known explanation. V, J and clone size are those of that table, while D and trimming were read from the DNA. The sample data list 270,000 or so clones, and approximately 90% of these were observed just once. About 3% of the sample is taken by the ten largest.

Participants in the prospective study were aged about 18 to 89 years, lived in 24 United States geographic areas, and enrolled through a virtual design. In the prospective study, cohorts were assigned on the basis of participant-reported clinical history obtained from a screening survey and a study questionnaire. A participant counted as exposed if, within 2 weeks of entering the study, that participant had been in contact with someone who had a PCR-confirmed or clinician-diagnosed COVID-19 case. In the prospective study, whole blood, serum and a nasopharyngeal or oropharyngeal swab were collected from each participant by mobile phlebotomists. Prospective study participants could optionally give additional blood draws and questionnaires over an approximately 2-month period. Blood samples from the prospective study were shipped frozen or at room temperature prior to DNA extraction. A distance of 10 bases separates the germline ends of V and J, which lose 1 base and 1 base respectively. The germline V gene encodes CDR1 MGHRA and CDR2 YSYEKL. The CDR3 numbers 15 residues from cysteine through phenylalanine. CDR3 DNA only is kept here, 45 bases in frame from base 1.

The sequence was obtained from a man aged 35-49 years who had been exposed to COVID-19. This chain is built from TRBV4-1 and TRBJ1-1, with the D gene not clear enough to name. The sequencing input was PBMCs or T cells enriched from blood (not recorded which). The sequence in DNA is TGCGCCAGCAGCCAAGTCGTCTTATCGAACACTGAAGCTTTCTTT. This sequence encodes CASSQVVLSNTEAFF.